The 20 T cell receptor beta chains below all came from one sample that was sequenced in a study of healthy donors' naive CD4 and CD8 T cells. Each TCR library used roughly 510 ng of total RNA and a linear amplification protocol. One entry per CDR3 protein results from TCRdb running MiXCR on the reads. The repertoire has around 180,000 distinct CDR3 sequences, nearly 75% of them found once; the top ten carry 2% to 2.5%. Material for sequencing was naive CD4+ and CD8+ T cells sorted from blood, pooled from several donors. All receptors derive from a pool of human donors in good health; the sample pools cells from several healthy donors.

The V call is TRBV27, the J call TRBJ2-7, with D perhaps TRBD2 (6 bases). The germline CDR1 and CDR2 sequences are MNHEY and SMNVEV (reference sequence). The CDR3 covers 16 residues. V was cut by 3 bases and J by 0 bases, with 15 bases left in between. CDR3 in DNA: TGTGCCAGCAGTTTGCGGGGACGTCGGTACTCCTACGAGCAGTACTTC. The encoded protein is CASSLRGRRYSYEQYF.

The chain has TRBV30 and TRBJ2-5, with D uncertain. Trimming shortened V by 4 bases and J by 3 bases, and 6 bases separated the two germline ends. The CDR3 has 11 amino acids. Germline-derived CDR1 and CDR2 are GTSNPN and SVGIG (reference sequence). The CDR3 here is CAWKFKETQYF. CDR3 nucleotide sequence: TGTGCCTGGAAATTCAAAGAGACCCAGTACTTC. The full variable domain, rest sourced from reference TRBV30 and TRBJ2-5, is SQTIHQWPATLVQPVGSPLSLECTVEGTSNPNLYWYRQAAGRGLQLLFYSVGIGQISSEVPQNLSASRPQDRQFILSSKKLLLSDSGFYLCAWKFKETQYFGPGTRLLVL.

The CDR3, as DNA: TGCGCCAGCAGCTTGGCCGGCGGGGGCACAGATACGCAGTATTTT. Its translation is CASSLAGGGTDTQYF. The V call is TRBV5-1, the J call TRBJ2-3; a weak D match, TRBD2 (6 bases). Germline V CDR1 and CDR2: SGHRS, YFSETQ. CDR3 length: 15 amino acids. V lost 0 bases and J lost 1, with 9 bases in between.

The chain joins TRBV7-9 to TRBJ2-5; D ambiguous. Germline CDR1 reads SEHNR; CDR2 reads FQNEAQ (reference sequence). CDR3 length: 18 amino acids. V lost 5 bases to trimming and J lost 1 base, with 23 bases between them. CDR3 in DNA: TGTGCCAGCAGCCTAGGGTTGGAGACATTCTCCGCCCAAGAGACCCAGTACTTC. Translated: CASSLGLETFSAQETQYF. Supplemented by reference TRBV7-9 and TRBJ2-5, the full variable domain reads DTGVSQNPRHKITKRGQNVTFRCDPISEHNRLYWYRQTLGQGPEFLTYFQNEAQLEKSRLLSDRFSAERPKGSFSTLEIQRTEQGDSAMYLCASSLGLETFSAQETQYFGPGTRLLVL.

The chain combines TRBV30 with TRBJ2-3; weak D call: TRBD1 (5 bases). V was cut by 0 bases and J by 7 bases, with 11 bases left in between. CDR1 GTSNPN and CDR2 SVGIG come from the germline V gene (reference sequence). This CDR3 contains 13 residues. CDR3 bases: TGTGCCTGGAGTGTAAGTGGGGCCAATACGCAGTATTTT. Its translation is CAWSVSGANTQYF.

Here the CDR3 reads CSALESGETQYF. In DNA form, the CDR3 reads TGCAGCGCACTTGAAAGTGGTGAGACCCAGTACTTC. V usage is TRBV29-1 and J usage is TRBJ2-5; D gene ambiguous. Trimming cost V 7 bases and J 5 bases, with 14 bases left between them. CDR3 size: 12 residues. The germline V gene has CDR1 SQVTM and CDR2 ANQGSEA.

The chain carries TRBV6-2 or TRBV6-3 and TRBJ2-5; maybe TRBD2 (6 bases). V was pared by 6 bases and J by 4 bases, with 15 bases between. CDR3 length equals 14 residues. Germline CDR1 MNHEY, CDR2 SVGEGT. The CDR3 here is CASRHLGTLETQYF. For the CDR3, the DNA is TGTGCCAGCAGACATTTAGGGACTCTAGAGACCCAGTACTTC.

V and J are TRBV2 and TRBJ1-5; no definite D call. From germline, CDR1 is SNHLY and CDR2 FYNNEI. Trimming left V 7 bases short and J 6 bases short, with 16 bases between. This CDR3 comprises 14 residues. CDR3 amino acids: CASMPSLNGQPQHF. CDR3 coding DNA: TGTGCCAGCATGCCCAGCCTTAACGGTCAGCCCCAGCATTTT.

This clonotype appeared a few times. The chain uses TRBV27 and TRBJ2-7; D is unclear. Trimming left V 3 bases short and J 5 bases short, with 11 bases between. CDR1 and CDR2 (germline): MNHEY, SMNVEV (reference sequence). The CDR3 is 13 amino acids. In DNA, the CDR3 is TGTGCCAGCAGTTTGGACCCAGTCCACGAGCAGTACGTC. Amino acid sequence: CASSLDPVHEQYV.

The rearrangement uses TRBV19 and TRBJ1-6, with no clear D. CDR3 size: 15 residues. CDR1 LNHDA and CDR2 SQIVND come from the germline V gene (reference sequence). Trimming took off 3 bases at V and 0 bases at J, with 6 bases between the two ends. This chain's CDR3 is CASSIGSSYNSPLHF. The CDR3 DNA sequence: TGTGCCAGTAGTATCGGAAGCTCCTATAATTCACCCCTCCACTTT.

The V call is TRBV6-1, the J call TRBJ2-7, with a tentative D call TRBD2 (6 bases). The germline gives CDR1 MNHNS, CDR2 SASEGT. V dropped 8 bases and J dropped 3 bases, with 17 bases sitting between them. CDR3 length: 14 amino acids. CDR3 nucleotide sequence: TGTGCCAGCGTTCTGGAAGCGGAGGGCTACGAGCAGTACTTC. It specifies CASVLEAEGYEQYF.

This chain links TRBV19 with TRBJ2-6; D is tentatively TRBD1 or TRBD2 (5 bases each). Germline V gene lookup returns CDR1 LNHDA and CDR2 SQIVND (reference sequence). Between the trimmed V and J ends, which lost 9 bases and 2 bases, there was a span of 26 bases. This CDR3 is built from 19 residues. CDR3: CASLFRDPDLGPGANVLTF. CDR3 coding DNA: TGTGCCAGCTTATTCCGGGACCCCGATCTGGGGCCTGGGGCCAACGTCCTGACTTTC. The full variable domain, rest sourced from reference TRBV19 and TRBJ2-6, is DGGITQSPKYLFRKEGQNVTLSCEQNLNHDAMYWYRQDPGQGLRLIYYSQIVNDFQKGDIAEGYSVSREKKESFPLTVTSAQKNPTAFYLCASLFRDPDLGPGANVLTFGAGSRLTVL.

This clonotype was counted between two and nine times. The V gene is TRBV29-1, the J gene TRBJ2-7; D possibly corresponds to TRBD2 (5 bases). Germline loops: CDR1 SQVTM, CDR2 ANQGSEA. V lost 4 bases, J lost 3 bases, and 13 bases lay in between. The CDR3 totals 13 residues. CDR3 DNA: TGCAGCGTTGTCCATAGCGCGAGCTACGAGCAGTACTTC. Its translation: CSVVHSASYEQYF.

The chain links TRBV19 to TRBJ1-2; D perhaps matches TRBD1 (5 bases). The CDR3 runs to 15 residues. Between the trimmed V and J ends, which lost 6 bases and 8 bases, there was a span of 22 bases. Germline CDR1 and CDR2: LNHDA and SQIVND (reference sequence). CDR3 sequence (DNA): TGTGCCAGTAGCGCTTCCATGTTGGGACTCGAAGGCTACACCTTC. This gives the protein CASSASMLGLEGYTF.

The CDR3 DNA sequence: TGTGCCAGCAGTTACGACGACAGGGGCCTCGAACCCAAGGTCCCGTTCTTC. Amino acids: CASSYDDRGLEPKVPFF. This chain joins TRBV6-2 or TRBV6-3 and TRBJ2-1; 8 nucleotides align to TRBD1. The CDR3 has 17 residues. The germline V gene has CDR1 MNHEY and CDR2 SVGEGT. The ends lost 2 bases at V and 15 bases at J; junction bases unmatched: 21.

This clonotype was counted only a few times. For the CDR3, the DNA is TGCTTCATCCTCGGTGAGGGAGGTGGCTACACCTTC. This encodes CFILGEGGGYTF. This sequence joins TRBV29-1 and TRBJ1-2; D unresolved. The CDR3 contains 12 residues. Germline CDR1 SQVTM, CDR2 ANQGSEA.

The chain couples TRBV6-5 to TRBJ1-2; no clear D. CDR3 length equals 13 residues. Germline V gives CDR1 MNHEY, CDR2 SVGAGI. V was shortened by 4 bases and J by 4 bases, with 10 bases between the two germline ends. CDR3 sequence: CASSLLTGYGYTF. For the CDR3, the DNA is TGTGCCAGCAGTTTGCTCACCGGCTATGGCTACACCTTC.

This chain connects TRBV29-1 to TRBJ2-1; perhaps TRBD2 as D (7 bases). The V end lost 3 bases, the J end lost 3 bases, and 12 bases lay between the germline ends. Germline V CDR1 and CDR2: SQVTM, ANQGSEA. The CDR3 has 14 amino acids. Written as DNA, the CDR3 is TGCAGCGTTGACGGCGGGGGCAGCTACAATGAGCAGTTCTTC. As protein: CSVDGGGSYNEQFF.

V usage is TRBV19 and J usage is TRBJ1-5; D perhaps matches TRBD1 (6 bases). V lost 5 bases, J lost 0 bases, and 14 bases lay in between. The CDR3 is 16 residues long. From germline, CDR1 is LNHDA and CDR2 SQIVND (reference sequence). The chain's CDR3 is CASSSNRAYSNQPQHF. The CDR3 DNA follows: TGTGCCAGTAGTTCCAACAGGGCATATAGCAATCAGCCCCAGCATTTT. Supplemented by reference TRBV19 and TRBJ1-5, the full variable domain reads DGGITQSPKYLFRKEGQNVTLSCEQNLNHDAMYWYRQDPGQGLRLIYYSQIVNDFQKGDIAEGYSVSREKKESFPLTVTSAQKNPTAFYLCASSSNRAYSNQPQHFGDGTRLSIL.

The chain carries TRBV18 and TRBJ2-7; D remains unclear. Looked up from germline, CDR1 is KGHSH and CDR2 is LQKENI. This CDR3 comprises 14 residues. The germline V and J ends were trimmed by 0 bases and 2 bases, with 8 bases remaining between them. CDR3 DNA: TGTGCCAGCTCACCACCAAGCAATACCTACGAGCAGTACTTC. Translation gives CASSPPSNTYEQYF.